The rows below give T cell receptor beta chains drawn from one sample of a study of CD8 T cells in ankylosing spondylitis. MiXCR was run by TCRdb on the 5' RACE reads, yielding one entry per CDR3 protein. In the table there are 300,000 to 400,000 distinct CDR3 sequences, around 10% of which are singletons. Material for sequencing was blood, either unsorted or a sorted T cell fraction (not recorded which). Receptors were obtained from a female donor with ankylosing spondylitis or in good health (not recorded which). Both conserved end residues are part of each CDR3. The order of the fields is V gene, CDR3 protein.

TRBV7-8 CASRGGGYLDTQYF
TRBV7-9 CASSLALGQGAYEQYF
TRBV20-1 CSARDSSGRDEQYF
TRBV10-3 CAISAGQGGSPLHF
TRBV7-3 CASSDRGTEAFF
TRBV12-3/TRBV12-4 CASSYGQGEAFF
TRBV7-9 CASSPGGRNTGELFF
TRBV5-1 CASSSTGGVYGYTF
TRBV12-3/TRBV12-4 CASSYGTDTQYF
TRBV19 CASSIGGFGTEAFF
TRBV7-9 CASSPPGLAGINEQFF
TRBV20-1 CSARVGTGGLGYGYTF
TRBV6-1 CASSETGGDYGYTF
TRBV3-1 CASSQAGVGYTF
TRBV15 CATSRDSGKAVGYTF
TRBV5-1 CASSLLLSQVNTGELFF
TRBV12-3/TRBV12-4 CASSLGDRATEAFF
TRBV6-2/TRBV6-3 CASSYRQYGYTF
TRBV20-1 CSARDVGQMNEQFF
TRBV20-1 CSASGSGTGELFF